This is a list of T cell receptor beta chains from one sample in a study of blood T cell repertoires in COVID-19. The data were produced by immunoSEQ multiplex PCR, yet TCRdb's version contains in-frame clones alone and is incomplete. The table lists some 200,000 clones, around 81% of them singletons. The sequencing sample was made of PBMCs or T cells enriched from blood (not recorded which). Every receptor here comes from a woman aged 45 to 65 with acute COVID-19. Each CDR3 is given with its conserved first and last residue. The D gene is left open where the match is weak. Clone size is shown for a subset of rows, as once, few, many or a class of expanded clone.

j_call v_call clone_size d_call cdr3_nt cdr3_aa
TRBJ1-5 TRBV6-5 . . TGTGCCAGCAAATCCTTTGGACACCCCGAGCCCCAGCATTTT CASKSFGHPEPQHF
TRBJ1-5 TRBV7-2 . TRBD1 TGTGCCAGCAGCTCAGGGACAGGGGTGGCCAATCAGCCCCAGCATTTT CASSSGTGVANQPQHF
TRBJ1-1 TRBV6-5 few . TGTGCCACTATGAGGGAGTTGAACACTGAAGCTTTCTTT CATMRELNTEAFF
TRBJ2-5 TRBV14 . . TGTGCCAGCGCTCAGGGGAGGGACCAGTACTTC CASAQGRDQYF
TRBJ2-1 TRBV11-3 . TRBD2 TGTGCCAGCAGCCCGCGGGGGACTATGTCCTACAATGAGCAGTTCTTC CASSPRGTMSYNEQFF
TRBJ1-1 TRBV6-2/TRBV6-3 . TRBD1 TGTGCCAGCAGTTTGCGGACAGGCCTATGGGGGAACACTGAAGCTTTCTTT CASSLRTGLWGNTEAFF
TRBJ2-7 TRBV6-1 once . TGTGCCAGCAGTGAAGCTGCGGGTGTCCCCTACGAGCAGTACTTC CASSEAAGVPYEQYF
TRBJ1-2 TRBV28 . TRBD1 TGTGCCAGCAGGGCCGGGACAGAGGTACTAGCTAACTATGGCTACACCTTC CASRAGTEVLANYGYTF
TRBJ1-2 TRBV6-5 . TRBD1 TGTGCCAGCAGTTACTCGACAGGGGGCGCACGGGGCTACACCTTC CASSYSTGGARGYTF
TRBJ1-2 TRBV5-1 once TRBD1 TGCGCCAGCAGCCAGGGACAGTTTGGCTACACCTTC CASSQGQFGYTF
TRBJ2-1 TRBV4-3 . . TGCGCCAGCAGCCTAACCTCCCGGGATGAGCAGTTCTTC CASSLTSRDEQFF
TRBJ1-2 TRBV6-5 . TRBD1 TGTGCCAGCAGTTACGACGGGACAGAAGCAGGTGGCTACACCTTC CASSYDGTEAGGYTF
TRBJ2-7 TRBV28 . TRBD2 TGTGCCAGCAGGACCTCGGGGGGGAGGGCCTACGAGCAGTACTTC CASRTSGGRAYEQYF
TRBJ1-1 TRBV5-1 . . TGCGCCAGCAGCTTAGGGAGCACTGAAGCTTTCTTT CASSLGSTEAFF
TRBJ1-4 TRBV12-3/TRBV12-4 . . TGTGCCAGCAGGGGGGGAGATAATGAAAAACTGTTTTTT CASRGGDNEKLFF
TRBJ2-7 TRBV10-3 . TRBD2 TGTGCCATCAGCAAATCCGGGACTAGGGATAGGATGGAGCAGTACTTC CAISKSGTRDRMEQYF
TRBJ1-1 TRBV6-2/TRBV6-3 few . TGTGCCAGCAGTTATCCGACACCGAACACTGAAGCTTTCTTT CASSYPTPNTEAFF
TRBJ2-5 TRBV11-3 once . TGTGCCAGCAGCTTAGGGCAGGGCTCCCAAGAGACCCAGTACTTC CASSLGQGSQETQYF
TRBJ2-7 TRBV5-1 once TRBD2 TGCGCCAGCGCCCAATTGACTAGCGGGAACCCCTGGGAGCAGTACTTC CASAQLTSGNPWEQYF
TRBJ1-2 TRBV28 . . TGTGCCAGCAAGCCCCCAGTGAGGGGCTACACCTTC CASKPPVRGYTF
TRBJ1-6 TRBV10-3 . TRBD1 TGTGCCATCAGTGAAAGGGGGCAGGGAGAGTCACCCCTCCACTTT CAISERGQGESPLHF
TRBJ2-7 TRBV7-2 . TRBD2 TGTGCCAGCAGCTTAGCTGCTAGCGGCGCCTACGAGCAGTACTTC CASSLAASGAYEQYF
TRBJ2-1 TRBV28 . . TGTGCCAGCAGTTCCCGCCGGGTAGCGGCGTCCTACAATGAGCAGTTCTTC CASSSRRVAASYNEQFF
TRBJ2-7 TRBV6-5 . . TGTGCCAGCAGGTATTCTAGCGCCTCCTACGAGCAGTACTTC CASRYSSASYEQYF
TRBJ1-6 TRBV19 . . TGTGCCAGTAGTATAGGGGGGCCAGGTTCACCCCTCCACTTT CASSIGGPGSPLHF
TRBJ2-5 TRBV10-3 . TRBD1 TGTGCCATCAGTAACAACAGGGGAACCCAGTACTTC CAISNNRGTQYF
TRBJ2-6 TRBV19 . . TGTGCCAGTAGTATTGATGGCCCAGGGGTTAGCGGGGCCAACGTCCTGACTTTC CASSIDGPGVSGANVLTF
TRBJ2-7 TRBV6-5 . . TGTGCCAGCAGTTACCTGGTGGGAGGAAGCTACGAGCAGTACTTC CASSYLVGGSYEQYF
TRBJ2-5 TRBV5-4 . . TGTGCCAGCAGCTTGGCGTCAGGGAAGGAAGAGACCCAGTACTTC CASSLASGKEETQYF
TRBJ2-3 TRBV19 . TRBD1 TGTGCCAGTAGTACGACCGGGACAGGGGGCTCAGATACGCAGTATTTT CASSTTGTGGSDTQYF
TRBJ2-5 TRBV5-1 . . TGCGCCAGCAGTCTGGCTAGTCTCGAGACCCAGTACTTC CASSLASLETQYF
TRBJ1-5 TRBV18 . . TGTGCCAGCTCACCAGATACTGGCAATCAGCCCCAGCATTTT CASSPDTGNQPQHF